Given below is one T cell receptor beta chain in context. The CDR3 covers 13 residues. The V gene's germline CDR1 is KGHSH and CDR2 LQKENI. V shed 6 bases, J shed 4 bases, and the junction held 4 bases outside the gene matches. Libraries were prepared by immunoSEQ multiplex PCR; TCRdb keeps only in-frame clonotypes and omits some of them. Of about 230,000 clones in the sample, 65% to 90% were seen once. This sample is drawn from a study of blood T cell repertoires in COVID-19. Across the whole study: Spain, Italy and the United States supplied samples that represented acute and convalescent COVID-19. PBMCs, B-cell-depleted T cells, or T cells provided the cDNA or gDNA that made up the material.

The sequence derives from a middle-aged man with COVID-19, enrolled during active disease. The V call is TRBV18, the J call TRBJ2-3; 7 nucleotides line up with TRBD1. Sequencing was carried out using peripheral blood. CDR3 amino acids: CASSLQGADTQYF. The CDR3 DNA reads TGTGCCAGCTCGCTTCAGGGGGCAGATACGCAGTATTTT.